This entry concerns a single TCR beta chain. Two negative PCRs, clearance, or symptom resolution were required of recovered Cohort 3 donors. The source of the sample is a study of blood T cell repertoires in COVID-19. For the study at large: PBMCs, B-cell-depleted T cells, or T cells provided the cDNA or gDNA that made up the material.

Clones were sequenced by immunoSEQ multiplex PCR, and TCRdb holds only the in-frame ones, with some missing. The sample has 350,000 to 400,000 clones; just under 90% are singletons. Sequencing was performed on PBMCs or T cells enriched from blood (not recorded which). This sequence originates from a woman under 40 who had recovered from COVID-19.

CDR3 coding DNA: TGTGCCAGCAGCGGGACTGCAACTAATGAAAAACTGTTTTTT. Amino acid sequence: CASSGTATNEKLFF. The genes are TRBV11-1 and TRBJ1-4; D possibly corresponds to TRBD1 (5 bases). V lost 5 bases and J lost 0, with 7 bases in between. CDR1 and CDR2 from the germline V gene are SGHAT and FQDESV (reference sequence). CDR3 length: 14 residues.